This TCR beta chain emerged from a study of shared clonotypes between healthy human individuals. Looking at the study overall: Donors, aged 18 to 49, were a couple of women and three men.

In regard to this clone: Antigen: not known.

The study ran the assay at deep level. Some clones are missing from TCRdb's copy, which holds only in-frame ones; the method was immunoSEQ multiplex PCR. The table has approximately 1,000,000 clones, around three quarters seen once. Study findings and constraints: Among the subsets, naive ones generally showed larger estimated richness than memory ones. Sampling covered blood only; tissue repertoires likely differ.

The CDR3 has 11 amino acids. The germline V gene has CDR1 SQVTM and CDR2 ANQGSEA. J lost 5 bases, V lost 5 bases, and 3 bases had no gene match. The rearrangement uses TRBV29-1 and TRBJ2-7; 7 bases are shared with TRBD1. The TCR comes from a man aged 18 to 29 in good health. Some clones in this sample may be carry-over from other donors' samples. Sequencing was carried out using memory CD4+ T cells from PBMCs. Subset specified: CD45RA-negative fraction. CDR3 sequence reads: CSVNRGHEQYF. DNA of the CDR3: TGCAGCGTTAACAGGGGCCACGAGCAGTACTTC.